The TCR beta chain described here comes from a study of blood T cell repertoires in COVID-19. Some clones are missing from TCRdb's copy, which holds only in-frame ones; the method was immunoSEQ multiplex PCR. The sample gives over 300,000 clones, around 90% of which show up once; 5% to 7.5% is in the top ten. V was cut by 3 bases and J by 7 bases, with 4 bases left in between. This CDR3 region has 12 residues. Germline V CDR1 and CDR2: LGHNT, FRNRAP. Sequencing input: peripheral blood. The J gene is TRBJ1-6, the V gene TRBV12-5; D call uncertain. The TCR originated in a man aged 18 to 29 who had recovered from COVID-19. The CDR3 DNA is TGTGCTAGTGGTTTCCAAAATTCACCCCTCCACTTT. This sequence encodes CASGFQNSPLHF.